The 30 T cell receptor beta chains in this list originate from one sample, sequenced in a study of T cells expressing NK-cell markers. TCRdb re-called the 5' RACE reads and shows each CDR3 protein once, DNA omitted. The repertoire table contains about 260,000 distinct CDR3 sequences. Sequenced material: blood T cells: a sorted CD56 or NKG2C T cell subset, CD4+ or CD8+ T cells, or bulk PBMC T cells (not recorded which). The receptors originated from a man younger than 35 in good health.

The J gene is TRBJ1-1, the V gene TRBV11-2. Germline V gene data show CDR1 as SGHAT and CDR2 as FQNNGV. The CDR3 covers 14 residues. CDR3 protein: CASSSTNLNTEAFF.

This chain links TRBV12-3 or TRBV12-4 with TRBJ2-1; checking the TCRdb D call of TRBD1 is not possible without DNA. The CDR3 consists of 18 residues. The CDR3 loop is CASSPDRGRPLERHEQFF.

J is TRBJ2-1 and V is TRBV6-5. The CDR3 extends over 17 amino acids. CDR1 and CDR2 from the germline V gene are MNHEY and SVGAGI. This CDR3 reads CASSYKRTGSSYNEQFF.

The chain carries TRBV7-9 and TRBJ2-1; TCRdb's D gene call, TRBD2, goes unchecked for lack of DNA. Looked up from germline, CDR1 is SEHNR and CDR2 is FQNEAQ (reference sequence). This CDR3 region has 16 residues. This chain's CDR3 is CASSFLGGSIRNEQFF. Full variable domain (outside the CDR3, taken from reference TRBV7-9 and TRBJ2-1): DTGVSQNPRHKITKRGQNVTFRCDPISEHNRLYWYRQTLGQGPEFLTYFQNEAQLEKSRLLSDRFSAERPKGSFSTLEIQRTEQGDSAMYLCASSFLGGSIRNEQFFGPGTRLTVL.

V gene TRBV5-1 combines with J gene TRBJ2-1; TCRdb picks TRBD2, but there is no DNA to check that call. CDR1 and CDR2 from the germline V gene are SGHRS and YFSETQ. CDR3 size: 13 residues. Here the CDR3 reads CASSRLAVGEQFF.

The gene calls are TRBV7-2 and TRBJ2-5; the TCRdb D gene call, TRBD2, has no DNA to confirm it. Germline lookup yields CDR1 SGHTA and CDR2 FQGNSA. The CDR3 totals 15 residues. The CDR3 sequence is CASSLNSGHKETQYF.

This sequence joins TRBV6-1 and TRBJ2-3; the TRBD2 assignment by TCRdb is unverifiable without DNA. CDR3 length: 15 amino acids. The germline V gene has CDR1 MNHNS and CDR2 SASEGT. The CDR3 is CASRGGTSGTDTQYF.

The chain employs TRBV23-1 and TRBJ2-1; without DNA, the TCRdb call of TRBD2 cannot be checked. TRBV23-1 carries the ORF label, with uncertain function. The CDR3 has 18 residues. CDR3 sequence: CASSQSTSVWKSYNEQFF.

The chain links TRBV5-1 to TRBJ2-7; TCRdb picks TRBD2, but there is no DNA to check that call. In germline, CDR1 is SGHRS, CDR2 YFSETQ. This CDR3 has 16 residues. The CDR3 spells CASSPILAGGDYEQYF.

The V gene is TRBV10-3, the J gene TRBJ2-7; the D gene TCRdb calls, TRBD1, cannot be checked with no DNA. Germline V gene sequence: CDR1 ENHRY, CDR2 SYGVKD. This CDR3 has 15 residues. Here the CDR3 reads CAIRGDSPAVYEQYF.

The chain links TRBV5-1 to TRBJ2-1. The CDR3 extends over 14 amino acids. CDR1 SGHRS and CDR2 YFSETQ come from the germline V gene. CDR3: CASSLGQDYNEQFF.

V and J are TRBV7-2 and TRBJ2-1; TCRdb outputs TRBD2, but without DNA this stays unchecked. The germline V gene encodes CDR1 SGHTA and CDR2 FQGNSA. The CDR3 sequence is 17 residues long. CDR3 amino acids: CASSLWSGPRGGNEQFF.

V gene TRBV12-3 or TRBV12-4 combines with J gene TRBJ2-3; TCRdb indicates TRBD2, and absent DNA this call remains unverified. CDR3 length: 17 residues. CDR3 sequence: CASSAGTSGRAIDTQYF.

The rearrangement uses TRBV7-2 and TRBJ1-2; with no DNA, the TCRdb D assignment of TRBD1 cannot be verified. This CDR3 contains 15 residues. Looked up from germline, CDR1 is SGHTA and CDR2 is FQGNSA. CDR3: CASSLGFGQLYGYTF.

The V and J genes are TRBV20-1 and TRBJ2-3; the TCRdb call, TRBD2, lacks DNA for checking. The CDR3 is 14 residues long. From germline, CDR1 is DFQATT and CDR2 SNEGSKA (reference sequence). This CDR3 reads CSAPKAGGTDTQYF.

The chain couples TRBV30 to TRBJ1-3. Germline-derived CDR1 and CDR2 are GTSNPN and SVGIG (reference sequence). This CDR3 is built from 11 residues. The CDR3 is CARDVGPTIYF.

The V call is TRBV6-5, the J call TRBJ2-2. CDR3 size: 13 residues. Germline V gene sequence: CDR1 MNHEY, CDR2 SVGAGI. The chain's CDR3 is CASSYFESGELFF.

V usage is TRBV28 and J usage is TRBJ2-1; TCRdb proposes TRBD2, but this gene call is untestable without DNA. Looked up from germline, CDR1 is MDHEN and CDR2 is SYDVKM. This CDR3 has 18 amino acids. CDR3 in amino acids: CASSSLRRSSGGSGEQFF.

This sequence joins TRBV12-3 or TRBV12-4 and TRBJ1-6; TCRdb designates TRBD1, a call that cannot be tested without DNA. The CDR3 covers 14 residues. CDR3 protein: CASRWDSYNSPLHF.

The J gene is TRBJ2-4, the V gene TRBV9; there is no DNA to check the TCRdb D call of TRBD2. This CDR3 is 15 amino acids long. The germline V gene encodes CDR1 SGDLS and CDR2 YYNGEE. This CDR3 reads CASSVEASSANIQYF. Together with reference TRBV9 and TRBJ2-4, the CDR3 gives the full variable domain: DSGVTQTPKHLITATGQRVTLRCSPRSGDLSVYWYQQSLDQGLQFLIQYYNGEERAKGNILERFSAQQFPDLHSELNLSSLELGDSALYFCASSVEASSANIQYFGAGTRLSVL.

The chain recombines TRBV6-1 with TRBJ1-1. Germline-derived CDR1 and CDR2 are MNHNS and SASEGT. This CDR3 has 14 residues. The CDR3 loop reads CASRTTAGNTEAFF.

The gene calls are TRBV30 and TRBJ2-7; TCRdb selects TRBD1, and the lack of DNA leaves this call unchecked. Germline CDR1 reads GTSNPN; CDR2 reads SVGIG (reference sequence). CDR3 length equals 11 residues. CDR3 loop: CAYQGLYEQYF.

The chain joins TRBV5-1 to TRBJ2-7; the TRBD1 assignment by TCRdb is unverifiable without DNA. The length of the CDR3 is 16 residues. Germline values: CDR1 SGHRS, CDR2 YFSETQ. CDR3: CASSSTGQGFSYEQYF.

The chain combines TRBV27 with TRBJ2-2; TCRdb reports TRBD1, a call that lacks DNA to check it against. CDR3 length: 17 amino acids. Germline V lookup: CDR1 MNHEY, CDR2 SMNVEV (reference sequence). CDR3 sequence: CASSSRDRGPNTGELFF.

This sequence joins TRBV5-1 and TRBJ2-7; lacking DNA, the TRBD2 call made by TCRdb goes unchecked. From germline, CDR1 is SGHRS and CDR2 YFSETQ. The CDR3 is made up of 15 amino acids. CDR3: CASSLALGNAYEQYF. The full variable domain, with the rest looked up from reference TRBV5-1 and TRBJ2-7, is KAGVTQTPRYLIKTRGQQVTLSCSPISGHRSVSWYQQTPGQGLQFLFEYFSETQRNKGNFPGRFSGRQFSNSRSEMNVSTLELGDSALYLCASSLALGNAYEQYFGPGTRLTVT.

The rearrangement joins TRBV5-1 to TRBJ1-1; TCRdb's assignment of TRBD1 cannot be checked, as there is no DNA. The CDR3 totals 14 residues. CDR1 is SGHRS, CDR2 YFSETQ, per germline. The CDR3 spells CASSYPDREFEAFF.

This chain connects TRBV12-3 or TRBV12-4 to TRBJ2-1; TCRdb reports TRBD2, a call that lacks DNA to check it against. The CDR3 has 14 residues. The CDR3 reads CASSHLLARNEQFF.

The CDR3 reads CASRRVANTGELFF. The chain uses TRBV27 and TRBJ2-2; as DNA is missing, the TRBD2 call by TCRdb cannot be tested. The CDR3 spans 14 residues. The germline CDR1 and CDR2 sequences are MNHEY and SMNVEV (reference sequence).

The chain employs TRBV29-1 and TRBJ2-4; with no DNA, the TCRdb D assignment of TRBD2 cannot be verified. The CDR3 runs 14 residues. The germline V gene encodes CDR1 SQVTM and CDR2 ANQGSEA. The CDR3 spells CSVGTSGRQNIQYF.

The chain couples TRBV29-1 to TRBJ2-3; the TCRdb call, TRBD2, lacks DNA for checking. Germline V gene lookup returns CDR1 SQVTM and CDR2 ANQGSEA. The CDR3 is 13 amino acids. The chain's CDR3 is CSVLPSSTDTQYF.